Following are 32 T cell receptor beta chains from one sample sequenced in a study of blood T cell repertoires in COVID-19. Here immunoSEQ multiplex PCR was the method, and the copy in TCRdb shows in-frame clones only, minus some. The table lists about 160,000 clones, 80% of them singletons. Sequenced sample: PBMCs or T cells enriched from blood (not recorded which). These receptors were obtained from a man aged 40-49 years who had recovered from COVID-19.

This chain connects TRBV5-1 to TRBJ2-3; 10 bases are shared with TRBD2. The CDR3 loop spans 15 amino acids. CDR1 and CDR2 from the germline V gene are SGHRS and YFSETQ. Trimming cost V 2 bases and J 5 bases; bases outside gene matches: 5. The CDR3 nucleotides read TGCGCCAGCAGCTTACTAGCGGGACGAGAAGATACGCAGTATTTT. Amino acid sequence: CASSLLAGREDTQYF.

The V call is TRBV9, the J call TRBJ2-2; D gene uncertain. The CDR3 extends over 12 amino acids. CDR1 is SGDLS, CDR2 YYNGEE, per germline. Trimming cost V 4 bases and J 8 bases, with 9 bases left between them. CDR3 sequence: CASSPGSGELFF. The CDR3 DNA reads as TGTGCCAGCAGCCCCGGGTCGGGGGAGCTGTTTTTT.

The V call is TRBV10-3, the J call TRBJ1-1; 8 bases line up with TRBD1. Germline V gene lookup returns CDR1 ENHRY and CDR2 SYGVKD. CDR3 length: 13 amino acids. Unmatched junction bases numbered 5, after V lost 10 bases and J lost 1 base. The CDR3 DNA reads TGTGCCACGACCGGGACAGGGAACACTGAAGCTTTCTTT. As protein: CATTGTGNTEAFF.

The V call is TRBV7-2, the J call TRBJ2-2; 8 nucleotides match TRBD1. Germline assignment: CDR1 SGHTA and CDR2 FQGNSA. The V segment lost 5 bases and the J segment 5 bases; nucleotides outside the gene matches: 16. The CDR3 is 18 amino acids. CDR3 DNA sequence: TGTGCCAGCAGCCGCGCGACAGGGGTCCGGATCGGTACCGGGGAGCTGTTTTTT. Amino acids: CASSRATGVRIGTGELFF.

The V gene is TRBV2, the J gene TRBJ2-5, with D uncertain. The length of the CDR3 is 12 residues. Trimming cost V 10 bases and J 5 bases, with 14 bases left between them. Germline values: CDR1 SNHLY, CDR2 FYNNEI. CDR3 coding DNA: TGTGCCACATCCAGGTCCCAGGAGACCCAGTACTTC. It specifies CATSRSQETQYF.

This clone was seen a handful of times. V is TRBV3-1 (or the pseudogene TRBV3-2) and J is TRBJ1-6; D is possibly TRBD1 (5 bases). Germline V gene lookup returns CDR1 LGHDT and CDR2 YNNKEL (reference sequence). The CDR3 sequence is 16 residues long. The ends were cut back, 1 base at V and 6 bases at J, with 13 bases in the middle. The CDR3 DNA follows: TGTGCCAGCAGCCAAGGGGCGGGGGGGAGTAATTCACCCCTCCACTTT. Protein: CASSQGAGGSNSPLHF.

In nucleotides, the CDR3 is TGTGCCACCAGGGCCGGGAGTAGCAATCAGCCCCAGCATTTT. It encodes CATRAGSSNQPQHF. The chain is built from TRBV15 and TRBJ1-5; D unresolved. Trimming shortened V by 6 bases and J by 0 bases, and 9 bases separated the two germline ends. In germline, CDR1 is LNHNV, CDR2 YYDKDF (reference sequence). The CDR3 is 14 residues long.

This sequence joins TRBV7-3 and TRBJ2-1; the match to TRBD2 covers 11 bases. From germline, CDR1 is SGHTA and CDR2 FQGTGA. With V trimmed by 1 base and J by 7 bases, 3 bases remained unmatched. CDR3 length: 15 amino acids. CDR3 DNA sequence: TGTGCCAGCAGCTTAAGTAGCGGGGGGGCAAATGAGCAGTTCTTC. Protein: CASSLSSGGANEQFF.

J is TRBJ1-1 and V is TRBV9; D perhaps matches TRBD1 (6 bases). V was shortened by 3 bases and J by 0 bases, with 18 bases between the two germline ends. This CDR3 has 17 amino acids. The germline V gene has CDR1 SGDLS and CDR2 YYNGEE. The CDR3 bases are TGTGCCAGCAGCGGCCCCGTAGACAGGTCCATGAACACTGAAGCTTTCTTT. It yields the protein CASSGPVDRSMNTEAFF.

This chain connects TRBV19 to TRBJ1-2; tentative D call: TRBD1 (6 bases). This CDR3 is 14 amino acids long. Trimming took 6 bases from V and 0 from J, leaving 11 bases between them. Per germline, CDR1 LNHDA and CDR2 SQIVND (reference sequence). The CDR3 sequence: CASSRTESNYGYTF. CDR3 DNA: TGTGCCAGTAGCCGGACAGAATCTAACTATGGCTACACCTTC.

The chain carries TRBV30 and TRBJ2-7, with a weak D call TRBD1 (6 bases). V shed 3 bases and J shed 4 bases, with 16 bases lying between them. Germline CDR1 and CDR2: GTSNPN and SVGIG (reference sequence). There are 14 residues in the CDR3. CDR3 loop: CAWSRGDTYYEQYF. The CDR3 nucleotides read TGTGCCTGGAGCAGAGGGGACACATATTACGAGCAGTACTTC.

This rearrangement joins TRBV7-9 to TRBJ1-1; D ambiguous. This CDR3 has 14 residues. Between the trimmed V and J ends, which lost 4 bases and 1 base, there was a span of 10 bases. Germline CDR1 SEHNR, CDR2 FQNEAQ (reference sequence). CDR3 nucleotide sequence: TGTGCCAGCAGCTCCCCGCGGGAGAACACTGAAGCTTTCTTT. This encodes CASSSPRENTEAFF.

The chain combines TRBV15 with TRBJ1-6, with D unclear. CDR3 length: 13 amino acids. The V gene lost 0 bases and the J gene lost 9 bases, with 6 bases spanning the gap. CDR1 is LNHNV and CDR2 is YYDKDF in the germline V gene (reference sequence). Here the CDR3 DNA reads TGTGCCACCAGCAGAGATCTGAGTTCACCCCTCCACTTT. It codes for CATSRDLSSPLHF. Full variable domain (missing parts from reference TRBV15 and TRBJ1-6): DAMVIQNPRYQVTQFGKPVTLSCSQTLNHNVMYWYQQKSSQAPKLLFHYYDKDFNNEADTPDNFQSRRPNTSFCFLDIRSPGLGDTAMYLCATSRDLSSPLHFGNGTRLTVT.

The chain has TRBV9 and TRBJ1-1, with D unclear. V shed 2 bases and J shed 4 bases, with 18 bases lying between them. The CDR3 runs 16 residues. CDR1 SGDLS and CDR2 YYNGEE come from the germline V gene. In nucleotides, the CDR3 is TGTGCCAGCAGCGTGGTTCCCCGCGGGGTTGGCACTGAAGCTTTCTTT. This encodes CASSVVPRGVGTEAFF.

This chain links TRBV7-6 with TRBJ2-2; 8 positions agree with TRBD2. V gave up 5 bases and J gave up 6 bases; unmatched junction bases: 8. Germline V gives CDR1 SGHVS, CDR2 FNYEAQ. The CDR3 totals 15 residues. DNA for the CDR3: TGTGCCAGCAGCACTGGCGGGGGGCGCCCCGGGGAGCTGTTTTTT. This gives the protein CASSTGGGRPGELFF.

V gene TRBV6-1 combines with J gene TRBJ1-1, with D tentatively TRBD1 (5 bases). The V gene's germline CDR1 is MNHNS and CDR2 SASEGT. The CDR3 consists of 14 residues. Trimming took off 3 bases at V and 4 bases at J, with 12 bases between the two ends. The CDR3 sequence: CASSERDGRTEAFF. In DNA form, the CDR3 reads TGTGCCAGCAGTGAGCGGGACGGTCGCACTGAAGCTTTCTTT.

V and J are TRBV29-1 and TRBJ1-1; 7 bases align to TRBD1. J gave up 3 bases and V 7 bases, and 8 bases lay outside the gene matches. Germline V gives CDR1 SQVTM, CDR2 ANQGSEA. The CDR3 consists of 13 residues. CDR3 sequence: CSGRQGEYTEAFF. In nucleotides, the CDR3 is TGCAGCGGTCGACAGGGAGAGTACACTGAAGCTTTCTTT.

The chain recombines TRBV3-1 (or the pseudogene TRBV3-2) with TRBJ1-2; maybe TRBD1 (6 bases). Trimming took off 1 base at V and 4 bases at J, with 13 bases between the two ends. Germline CDR1 reads LGHDT; CDR2 reads YNNKEL (reference sequence). CDR3 length: 15 amino acids. The CDR3 sequence is CASSQGNRAFYGYTF. Here the CDR3 DNA reads TGTGCCAGCAGCCAAGGGAACAGGGCTTTCTATGGCTACACCTTC.

This chain uses TRBV29-1 with TRBJ2-5, with D perhaps matching TRBD1 (5 bases). Trimming shortened V by 0 bases and J by 3 bases, and 5 bases separated the two germline ends. Germline CDR1 is SQVTM and CDR2 is ANQGSEA. This CDR3 contains 12 residues. DNA for the CDR3: TGCAGCGTTGAAGACAGGGAAGAGACCCAGTACTTC. The encoded protein is CSVEDREETQYF.

This clone was counted a single time. The chain recombines TRBV10-3 with TRBJ2-2; TRBD1 aligns across 7 bases. J gave up 3 bases and V 2 bases, and 3 bases lay outside the gene matches. Germline V CDR1 and CDR2: ENHRY, SYGVKD. The CDR3 is 15 amino acids. DNA of the CDR3: TGTGCCATCAGTGAGGACAGGGTCTACACCGGGGAGCTGTTTTTT. Amino acid sequence: CAISEDRVYTGELFF.

The chain combines TRBV10-3 with TRBJ2-1, with D tentatively TRBD2 (6 bases). The CDR3 totals 16 residues. Between the trimmed V and J ends, which lost 0 bases and 8 bases, there was a span of 17 bases. Per germline, CDR1 ENHRY and CDR2 SYGVKD. The CDR3 sequence: CAISESTRRVYDEQFF. The CDR3 DNA reads as TGTGCCATCAGTGAGTCGACTAGGCGGGTGTACGATGAGCAGTTCTTC.

This clone was recorded a few times. The J gene is TRBJ2-2, the V gene TRBV27; the D gene is possibly TRBD1 (6 bases). Germline values: CDR1 MNHEY, CDR2 SMNVEV (reference sequence). V was shortened by 4 bases and J by 4 bases, with 10 bases between the two germline ends. The CDR3 consists of 14 residues. The CDR3 DNA reads TGTGCCAGCAGTTCGGACAGCCCCACCGGGGAGCTGTTTTTT. As protein: CASSSDSPTGELFF.

The chain is built from TRBV7-3 and TRBJ2-7; 7 nucleotides agree with TRBD1. The CDR3 covers 17 residues. CDR1 SGHTA and CDR2 FQGTGA come from the germline V gene. V was pared by 5 bases and J by 2 bases, with 15 bases of the junction left unmatched. CDR3 amino acids: CASSTNTTGANPYEQYF. The CDR3 coding sequence is TGTGCCAGCAGCACGAATACAACAGGGGCTAATCCCTACGAGCAGTACTTC.

This chain connects TRBV9 to TRBJ2-1; 8 nucleotides line up with TRBD2. Germline CDR1 reads SGDLS; CDR2 reads YYNGEE. CDR3 length: 14 amino acids. V lost 1 base and J lost 8; bases outside the gene matches: 5. CDR3 sequence: CASSVSGGPDEQFF. The CDR3 DNA is TGTGCCAGCAGCGTATCGGGGGGGCCGGATGAGCAGTTCTTC. The variable domain in full, with the rest retrieved from reference TRBV9 and TRBJ2-1, is DSGVTQTPKHLITATGQRVTLRCSPRSGDLSVYWYQQSLDQGLQFLIQYYNGEERAKGNILERFSAQQFPDLHSELNLSSLELGDSALYFCASSVSGGPDEQFFGPGTRLTVL.

This chain uses TRBV1 with TRBJ2-5; the DNA was not compared with TRBD2, the D call given in the table. TRBV1 is tagged as a pseudogene. This CDR3 contains 15 residues. This CDR3 is CTSSRNPTRVLTQYF. The CDR3 DNA sequence: TGCACCAGCAGCCGGAACCCGACCCGGGTTCTGACCCAGTACTTC.

The chain combines TRBV3-1 (or the pseudogene TRBV3-2) with TRBJ1-2, with D hard to call. V lost 1 base and J lost 0, with 9 bases in between. Per germline, CDR1 LGHDT and CDR2 YNNKEL (reference sequence). The CDR3 contains 15 residues. In nucleotides, the CDR3 is TGTGCCAGCAGCCAAGCGTCCATAGCTAACTATGGCTACACCTTC. Translation gives CASSQASIANYGYTF.

This clone showed up just a few times. V gene TRBV29-1 combines with J gene TRBJ1-5, with TRBD1 matching 7 bases. The V and J ends lost 4 bases and 4 bases, in that order; junction bases with no gene match: 10. The CDR3 has 15 amino acids. Germline-derived CDR1 and CDR2 are SQVTM and ANQGSEA. In DNA, the CDR3 is TGCAGCGTTGGGCAGGGGGAAGGGTATAATCAGCCCCAGCATTTT. This sequence encodes CSVGQGEGYNQPQHF.

The V call is TRBV7-3, the J call TRBJ2-1; D uncertain. V lost 1 base and J 1 base, leaving 8 bases between the germline ends. CDR1 is SGHTA, CDR2 FQGTGA, per germline. This CDR3 is built from 15 residues. CDR3 loop: CASSLRAGSYNEQFF. CDR3 coding DNA: TGTGCCAGCAGCTTAAGGGCAGGATCCTACAATGAGCAGTTCTTC. Full variable domain (outside the CDR3, taken from reference TRBV7-3 and TRBJ2-1): GAGVSQTPSNKVTEKGKYVELRCDPISGHTALYWYRQSLGQGPEFLIYFQGTGAADDSGLPNDRFFAVRPEGSVSTLKIQRTERGDSAVYLCASSLRAGSYNEQFFGPGTRLTVL.

The chain recombines TRBV5-1 with TRBJ2-3; 10 bases are shared with TRBD1. Germline loops: CDR1 SGHRS, CDR2 YFSETQ. The CDR3 extends over 15 amino acids. The J segment lost 5 bases and the V segment lost 1 base, leaving 4 bases of the junction unmatched. CDR3 sequence reads: CASSLRTGGQDTQYF. In DNA, the CDR3 is TGCGCCAGCAGCTTGAGGACAGGGGGTCAAGATACGCAGTATTTT. Combining the CDR3 with reference TRBV5-1 and TRBJ2-3 gives the whole variable domain KAGVTQTPRYLIKTRGQQVTLSCSPISGHRSVSWYQQTPGQGLQFLFEYFSETQRNKGNFPGRFSGRQFSNSRSEMNVSTLELGDSALYLCASSLRTGGQDTQYFGPGTRLTVL.

The gene calls are TRBV24-1 and TRBJ2-1, with 7 positions matching TRBD2. The CDR3 runs to 16 residues. With 3 bases clipped from V and 8 bases from J, the junction kept 12 bases outside the gene matches. Germline V gene sequence: CDR1 KGHDR, CDR2 SFDVKD. The CDR3 region has the DNA TGTGCCACCAGTGATCCACACCGGACTAGTAACGATGAGCAGTTCTTC. Translating it yields CATSDPHRTSNDEQFF.

The chain is built from TRBV5-6 and TRBJ1-2, with D maybe TRBD1 (5 bases). Germline CDR1 and CDR2: SGHDT and YYEEEE. V lost 4 bases to trimming and J lost 6 bases, with 19 bases between them. The CDR3 covers 15 residues. The CDR3, as DNA: TGTGCCAGCAGCCCGCGCCCCGCTGGGGCGCATGGCTACACCTTC. Protein sequence: CASSPRPAGAHGYTF.

The chain is built from TRBV6-4 and TRBJ2-3, with D perhaps TRBD1 (6 bases). Trimming pared 4 bases from V and 0 bases from J, leaving 8 bases between. Germline V gives CDR1 MRHNA, CDR2 SNTAGT. The CDR3 sequence is 14 residues long. The CDR3 spells CASSVQGSTDTQYF. CDR3 sequence (DNA): TGTGCCAGCAGTGTCCAGGGGAGCACAGATACGCAGTATTTT.